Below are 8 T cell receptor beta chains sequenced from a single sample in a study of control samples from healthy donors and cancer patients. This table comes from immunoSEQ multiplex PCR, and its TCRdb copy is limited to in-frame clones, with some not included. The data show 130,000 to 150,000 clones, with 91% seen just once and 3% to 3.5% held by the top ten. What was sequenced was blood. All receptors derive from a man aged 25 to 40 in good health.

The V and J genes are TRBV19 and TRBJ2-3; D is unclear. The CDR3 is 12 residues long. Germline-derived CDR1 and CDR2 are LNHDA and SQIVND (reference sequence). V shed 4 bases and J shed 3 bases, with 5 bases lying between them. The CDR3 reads CASSTATDTQYF. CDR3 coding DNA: TGTGCCAGTAGTACCGCAACAGATACGCAGTATTTT.

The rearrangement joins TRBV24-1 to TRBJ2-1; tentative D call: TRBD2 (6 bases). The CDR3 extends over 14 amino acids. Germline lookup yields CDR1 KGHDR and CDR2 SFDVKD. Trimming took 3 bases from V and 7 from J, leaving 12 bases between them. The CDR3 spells CATSDGRRDNEQFF. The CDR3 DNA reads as TGTGCCACCAGTGATGGGAGGAGGGATAATGAGCAGTTCTTC.

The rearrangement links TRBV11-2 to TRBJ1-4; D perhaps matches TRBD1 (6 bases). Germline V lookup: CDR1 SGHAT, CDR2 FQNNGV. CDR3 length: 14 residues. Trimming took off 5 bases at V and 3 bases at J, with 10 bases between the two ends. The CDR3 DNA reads TGTGCCAGCAGCAAACAGGGTTCTAATGAAAAACTGTTTTTT. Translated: CASSKQGSNEKLFF.

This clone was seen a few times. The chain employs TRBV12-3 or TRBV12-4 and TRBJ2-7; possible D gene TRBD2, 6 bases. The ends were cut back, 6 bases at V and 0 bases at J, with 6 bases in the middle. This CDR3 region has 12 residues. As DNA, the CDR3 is TGTGCCAGCAGGGGACTCTCCTACGAGCAGTACTTC. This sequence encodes CASRGLSYEQYF.

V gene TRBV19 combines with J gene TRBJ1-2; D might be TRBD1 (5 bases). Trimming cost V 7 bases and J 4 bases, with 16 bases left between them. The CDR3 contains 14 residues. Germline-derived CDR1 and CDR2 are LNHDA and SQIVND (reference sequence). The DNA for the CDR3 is TGTGCCAGTACTGGGTCTGGGGCGTCCTATGGCTACACCTTC. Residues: CASTGSGASYGYTF. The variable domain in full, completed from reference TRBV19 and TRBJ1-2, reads DGGITQSPKYLFRKEGQNVTLSCEQNLNHDAMYWYRQDPGQGLRLIYYSQIVNDFQKGDIAEGYSVSREKKESFPLTVTSAQKNPTAFYLCASTGSGASYGYTFGSGTRLTVV.

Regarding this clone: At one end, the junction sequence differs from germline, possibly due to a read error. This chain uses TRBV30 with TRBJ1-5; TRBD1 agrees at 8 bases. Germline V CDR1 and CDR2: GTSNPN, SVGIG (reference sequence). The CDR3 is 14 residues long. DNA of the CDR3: TGTGCCTGGAGCTGGACAGGGCGCAATCGGCCCCAGCATTTT. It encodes CAWSWTGRNRPQHF.

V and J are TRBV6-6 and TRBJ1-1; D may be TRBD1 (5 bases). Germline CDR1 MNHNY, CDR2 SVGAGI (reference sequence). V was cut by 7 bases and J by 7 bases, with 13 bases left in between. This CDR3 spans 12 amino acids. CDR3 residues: CASNSGLDEAFF. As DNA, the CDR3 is TGTGCCAGCAACTCAGGGTTGGATGAAGCTTTCTTT.

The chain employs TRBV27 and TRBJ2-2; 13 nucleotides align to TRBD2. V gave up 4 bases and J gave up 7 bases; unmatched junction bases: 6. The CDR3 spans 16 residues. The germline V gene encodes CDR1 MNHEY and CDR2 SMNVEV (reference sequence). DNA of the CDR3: TGTGCCAGCAGTTGGGGACTAGCGGGACCCTTCGGGGAGCTGTTTTTT. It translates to CASSWGLAGPFGELFF.